The 18 T cell receptor beta chains in this list originate from one sample, sequenced in a study of T-cell reconstitution after alpha-beta-depleted transplantation in children. TCRbeta library construction was performed incorporating unique molecular identifiers. TCRdb reanalysed the PCR reads using MiXCR and keeps one entry per CDR3 protein. The profile shows about 100,000 distinct CDR3 sequences, approximately 6% of them singletons. This material consisted of PBMCs, mostly from graft donor cells, taken 60 days after TCRalphabeta/CD19-depleted stem cell transplant. These receptors all stem from a female patient aged 2-10 years who had a stem cell transplant for Fanconi anemia, so the T cells may come from the graft donor.

At least ten counts were recorded for this clonotype. V and J are TRBV9 and TRBJ2-7; D possibly corresponds to TRBD2 (6 bases). CDR3 size: 14 residues. Looked up from germline, CDR1 is SGDLS and CDR2 is YYNGEE. Trimming shortened V by 1 base and J by 2 bases, and 10 bases separated the two germline ends. Here the CDR3 reads CASSVTGAAYEQYF. The CDR3 DNA sequence: TGTGCCAGCAGCGTAACGGGAGCCGCCTACGAGCAGTACTTC. Using reference TRBV9 and TRBJ2-7 for the parts outside the CDR3, the full variable domain is DSGVTQTPKHLITATGQRVTLRCSPRSGDLSVYWYQQSLDQGLQFLIQYYNGEERAKGNILERFSAQQFPDLHSELNLSSLELGDSALYFCASSVTGAAYEQYFGPGTRLTVT.

This clonotype has only a few counts. The gene calls are TRBV4-1 and TRBJ2-1; the match to TRBD2 covers 14 bases. The length of the CDR3 is 17 residues. Germline CDR1 MGHRA, CDR2 YSYEKL. J gave up 8 bases and V 4 bases, and 10 bases lay outside the gene matches. The CDR3 is CASSPRPPGLAGDEQFF. CDR3 DNA: TGCGCCAGCAGCCCCCGACCACCGGGACTAGCGGGGGATGAGCAGTTCTTC.

This clonotype was recorded at least ten times. This sequence joins TRBV6-5 and TRBJ2-2, with D possibly matching TRBD2 (5 bases). Germline lookup yields CDR1 MNHEY and CDR2 SVGAGI. The CDR3 runs to 14 residues. V lost 2 bases to trimming and J lost 5 bases, with 9 bases between them. In DNA form, the CDR3 reads TGTGCCAGCAGTTACGGCGGGTGGACCGGGGAGCTGTTTTTT. It is translated as CASSYGGWTGELFF.

This clonotype showed up many times. The chain uses TRBV5-5 and TRBJ2-5; 8 bases are shared with TRBD1. The CDR3 consists of 15 residues. J lost 1 base, V lost 0 bases, and 2 bases had no gene match. Germline CDR1 reads SGHKS; CDR2 reads YYEKEE (reference sequence). CDR3 sequence (DNA): TGTGCCAGCAGCTTGGCCACAGGGGGCCAAGAGACCCAGTACTTC. This codes for CASSLATGGQETQYF.

This clonotype was detected ten times or more. The chain carries TRBV20-1 and TRBJ2-7; 7 bases are shared with TRBD2. CDR1 and CDR2 (germline): DFQATT, SNEGSKA (reference sequence). V lost 5 bases and J lost 2; bases outside the gene matches: 9. The CDR3 has 14 residues. CDR3: CSAGTGTIAYEQYF. For the CDR3, the DNA is TGCAGTGCTGGGACCGGGACTATTGCCTACGAGCAGTACTTC.

This clonotype was seen ten or more times. The chain combines TRBV9 with TRBJ2-1, with 8 bases aligning to TRBD2. This CDR3 has 16 residues. The V segment lost 0 bases and the J segment 0 bases; nucleotides outside the gene matches: 2. Germline V lookup: CDR1 SGDLS, CDR2 YYNGEE. In nucleotides, the CDR3 is TGTGCCAGCAGCGTAGTAAGCGGGAGCTCCTACAATGAGCAGTTCTTC. Its protein is CASSVVSGSSYNEQFF.

This clonotype has at least ten counts. The chain is built from TRBV3-1 and TRBJ2-7; 9 bases are shared with TRBD2. V lost 3 bases and J lost 5; bases outside the gene matches: 8. This CDR3 region has 15 residues. Per the germline V gene, CDR1 is LGHDT and CDR2 is YNNKEL (reference sequence). DNA for the CDR3: TGTGCCAGCAGCCAGGCGGGACTAGCTGCCCACGAGCAGTACTTC. It translates to CASSQAGLAAHEQYF.

This clonotype was seen at least ten times. The chain is built from TRBV10-3 and TRBJ2-1, with D tentatively TRBD1 (6 bases). The germline V gene encodes CDR1 ENHRY and CDR2 SYGVKD. The CDR3 loop spans 16 amino acids. V was clipped by 5 bases and J by 6 bases, with 20 bases between them. In DNA, the CDR3 is TGTGCCATCAGTAACTCCCGGGACATTCACCTCAATGAGCAGTTCTTC. Its translation: CAISNSRDIHLNEQFF.

Many counts were recorded for this clonotype. The chain combines TRBV28 with TRBJ2-5, with D possibly TRBD2 on 6 matching bases. Germline CDR1 reads MDHEN; CDR2 reads SYDVKM. Trimming pared 4 bases from V and 5 bases from J, leaving 17 bases between. CDR3 length equals 15 residues. The CDR3 spells CASSSRGRPGETQYF. The DNA for the CDR3 is TGTGCCAGCAGTTCCCGGGGGAGACCAGGGGAGACCCAGTACTTC.

Only a few counts were recorded for this clonotype. This chain joins TRBV7-2 and TRBJ2-3; tentatively, D is TRBD2 (6 bases). V was clipped by 4 bases and J by 4 bases, with 15 bases between them. This CDR3 spans 15 amino acids. CDR1 and CDR2 (germline): SGHTA, FQGNSA. The CDR3 DNA reads TGTGCCAGCAGCTCCAAACTAGCTGGGGCAGATACGCAGTATTTT. It encodes CASSSKLAGADTQYF. The full variable domain, completed using reference TRBV7-2 and TRBJ2-3, is GAGVSQSPSNKVTEKGKDVELRCDPISGHTALYWYRQSLGQGLEFLIYFQGNSAPDKSGLPSDRFSAERTGGSVSTLTIQRTQQEDSAVYLCASSSKLAGADTQYFGPGTRLTVL.

This clonotype was picked up a small number of times. The chain couples TRBV7-2 to TRBJ2-2; D may be TRBD2 (6 bases). Germline values: CDR1 SGHTA, CDR2 FQGNSA. The CDR3 spans 16 residues. Trimming removed 5 bases from V and 5 bases from J, with 18 bases in between. CDR3: CASSPPRRGYTGELFF. The CDR3 bases are TGTGCCAGCAGCCCCCCGAGGAGGGGTTATACCGGGGAGCTGTTTTTT.

The table lists this clonotype with many counts. The CDR3 DNA is TGCAGTGCCGCCCGGGGAGATACGCAGTATTTT. Protein product: CSAARGDTQYF. The chain employs TRBV20-1 and TRBJ2-3; the D gene is possibly TRBD2 (5 bases). The CDR3 consists of 11 residues. The germline V gene has CDR1 DFQATT and CDR2 SNEGSKA (reference sequence). V was pared by 6 bases and J by 5 bases, with 9 bases between.

This clonotype was picked up many times. The V call is TRBV28, the J call TRBJ2-7; tentative D call: TRBD2 (5 bases). The CDR3 has 13 residues. CDR1 and CDR2 from the germline V gene are MDHEN and SYDVKM. V was trimmed by 8 bases and J by 4 bases, leaving 15 bases between them. CDR3 bases: TGTGCCAGCTCGTCACGGGGAATATACGAGCAGTACTTC. It translates to CASSSRGIYEQYF.

The chain recombines TRBV24-1 with TRBJ2-3; D might be TRBD2 (6 bases). The length of the CDR3 is 16 residues. CDR1 and CDR2 (germline): KGHDR, SFDVKD. The V gene lost 0 bases and the J gene lost 0 bases, with 9 bases spanning the gap. CDR3: CATSDLMGTSTDTQYF. DNA for the CDR3: TGTGCCACCAGTGATTTGATGGGGACTAGCACAGATACGCAGTATTTT.

This clonotype has at least ten counts. The V gene is TRBV5-1, the J gene TRBJ2-2; 8 bases line up with TRBD2. The V and J ends lost 6 bases and 0 bases, in that order; junction bases with no gene match: 1. The CDR3 is 14 residues long. Per the germline V gene, CDR1 is SGHRS and CDR2 is YFSETQ. CDR3: CASKGLANTGELFF. The CDR3 bases are TGCGCCAGCAAGGGACTAGCGAACACCGGGGAGCTGTTTTTT.

In this sample, this clonotype turned up many times. The rearrangement uses TRBV29-1 and TRBJ2-7, with 12 bases aligning to TRBD1. Per germline, CDR1 SQVTM and CDR2 ANQGSEA. CDR3 size: 14 residues. V dropped 4 bases and J dropped 2; count of bases not matched to a gene: 3. Written as DNA, the CDR3 is TGCAGCGTTGGGGGACAGGGGGCAACCTACGAGCAGTACTTC. Residues: CSVGGQGATYEQYF.

This clonotype was picked up a small number of times. The chain employs TRBV3-1 and TRBJ2-1; D unclear. The V gene lost 6 bases and the J gene lost 8 bases, with 14 bases spanning the gap. The germline V gene encodes CDR1 LGHDT and CDR2 YNNKEL (reference sequence). The CDR3 runs 13 residues. The CDR3 DNA follows: TGTGCCAGCAGTCTGATCAACCTAGATGAGCAGTTCTTC. It codes for CASSLINLDEQFF.

This clonotype was found many times. This chain joins TRBV12-3 or TRBV12-4 and TRBJ2-3; possible D gene TRBD1, 6 bases. V lost 3 bases and J 0 bases, leaving 10 bases between the germline ends. The CDR3 totals 15 residues. CDR3 in DNA: TGTGCCAGCAGTTTGCAGGGGATTAGCACAGATACGCAGTATTTT. It translates to CASSLQGISTDTQYF.